The T cell receptor beta chain under discussion was sequenced for a study of cytomegalovirus exposure and HLA in healthy donors. Looking at the study overall: HLA-typed donors were the source of around 80 million unique TCRs, which an early data release held. Study conclusions and caveats: Indistinguishability led to the exclusion of some V segments, TRBV6-2 and TRBV6-3 included. Some TCR beta chains (roughly 150 of them) were listed as cytomegalovirus-associated.

Healthy donors of bone marrow made up the group. The study ran its PCR with 60 Vbeta and 13 Jbeta primers. Repertoires were generated with immunoSEQ multiplex PCR, while TCRdb's copy carries only in-frame clones and drops some. The sample has 200,000 or so clones; roughly 80% are singletons. As for this clone: Its antigen is still unknown.

The CDR3 loop spans 12 amino acids. In germline, CDR1 is SQVTM, CDR2 ANQGSEA. This receptor was obtained from a man aged 40-50 years in good health and CMV-seropositive. The sequencing sample was made of PBMCs. The chain employs TRBV29-1 and TRBJ2-5; TRBD1 might be the D (5 bases). The end of the DNA fits TRBJ2-7 better, so the J call may be wrong. CDR3 in DNA: TGCAGCGTTGAAAGGGGCCCATACGAGCAGTACTTC. Residues: CSVERGPYEQYF.